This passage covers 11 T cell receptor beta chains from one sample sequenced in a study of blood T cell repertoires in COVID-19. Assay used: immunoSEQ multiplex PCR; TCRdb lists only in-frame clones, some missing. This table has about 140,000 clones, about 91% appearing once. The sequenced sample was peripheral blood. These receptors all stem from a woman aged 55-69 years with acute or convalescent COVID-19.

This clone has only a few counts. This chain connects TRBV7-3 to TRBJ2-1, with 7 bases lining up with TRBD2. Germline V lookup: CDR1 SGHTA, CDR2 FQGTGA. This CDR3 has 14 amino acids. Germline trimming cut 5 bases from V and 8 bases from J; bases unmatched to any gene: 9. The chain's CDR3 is CASSRDYSSDEQFF. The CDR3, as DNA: TGTGCCAGCAGCCGGGACTACTCCTCGGATGAGCAGTTCTTC.

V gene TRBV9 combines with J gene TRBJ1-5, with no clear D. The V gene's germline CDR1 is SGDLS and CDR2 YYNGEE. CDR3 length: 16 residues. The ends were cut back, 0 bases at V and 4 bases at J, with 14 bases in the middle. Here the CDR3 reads CASSVGGGLENQPQHF. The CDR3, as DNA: TGTGCCAGCAGCGTAGGGGGAGGGCTCGAAAATCAGCCCCAGCATTTT.

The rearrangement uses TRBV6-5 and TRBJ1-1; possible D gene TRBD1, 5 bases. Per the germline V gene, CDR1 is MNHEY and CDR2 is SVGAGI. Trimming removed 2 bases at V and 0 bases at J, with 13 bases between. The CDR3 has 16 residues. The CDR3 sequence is CASSYRGVGVNTEAFF. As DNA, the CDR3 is TGTGCCAGCAGTTACAGGGGCGTAGGGGTGAACACTGAAGCTTTCTTT.

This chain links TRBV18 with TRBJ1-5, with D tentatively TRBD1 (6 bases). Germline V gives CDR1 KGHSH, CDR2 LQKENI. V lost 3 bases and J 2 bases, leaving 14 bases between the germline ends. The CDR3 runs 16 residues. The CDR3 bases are TGTGCCAGCTCACCTAAACAGGGAGTGGGCAATCAGCCCCAGCATTTT. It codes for CASSPKQGVGNQPQHF. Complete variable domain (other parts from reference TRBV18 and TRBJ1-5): NAGVMQNPRHLVRRRGQEARLRCSPMKGHSHVYWYRQLPEEGLKFMVYLQKENIIDESGMPKERFSAEFPKEGPSILRIQQVVRGDSAAYFCASSPKQGVGNQPQHFGDGTRLSIL.

CDR3 residues: CASSSADRAMSGNTIYF. As DNA, the CDR3 is TGTGCCAGCAGTTCGGCGGACAGGGCGATGTCTGGAAACACCATATATTTT. J is TRBJ1-3 and V is TRBV28; the match to TRBD1 covers 8 bases. The CDR3 loop spans 17 amino acids. CDR1 is MDHEN, CDR2 SYDVKM, per germline. With 4 bases clipped from V and 1 base from J, the junction kept 9 bases outside the gene matches.

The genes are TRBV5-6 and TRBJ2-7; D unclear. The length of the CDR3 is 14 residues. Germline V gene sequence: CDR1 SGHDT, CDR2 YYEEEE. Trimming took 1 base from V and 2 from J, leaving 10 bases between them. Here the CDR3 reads CASSLYEVPYEQYF. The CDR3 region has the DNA TGTGCCAGCAGCTTGTACGAGGTTCCCTACGAGCAGTACTTC.

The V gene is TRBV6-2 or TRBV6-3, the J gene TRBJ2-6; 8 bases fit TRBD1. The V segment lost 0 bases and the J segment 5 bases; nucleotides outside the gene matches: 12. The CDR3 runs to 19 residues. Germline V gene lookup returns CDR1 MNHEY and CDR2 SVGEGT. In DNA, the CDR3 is TGTGCCAGCAGTTACTCCGCCTCGACAGGGGAGGATCGGGCCAACGTCCTGACTTTC. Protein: CASSYSASTGEDRANVLTF.

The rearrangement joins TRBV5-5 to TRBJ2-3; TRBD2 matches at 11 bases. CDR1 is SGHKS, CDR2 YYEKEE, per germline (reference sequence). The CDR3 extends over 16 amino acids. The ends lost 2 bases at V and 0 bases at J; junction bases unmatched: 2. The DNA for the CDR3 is TGTGCCAGCAGCTTACGACTAGCGGGGAGCACAGATACGCAGTATTTT. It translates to CASSLRLAGSTDTQYF.

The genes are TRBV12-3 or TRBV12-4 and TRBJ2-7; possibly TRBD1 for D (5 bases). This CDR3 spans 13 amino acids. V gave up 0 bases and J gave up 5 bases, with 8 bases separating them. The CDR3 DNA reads TGTGCCAGCAGTTTAGCGTCAGGGCACGAGCAGTACTTC. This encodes CASSLASGHEQYF.

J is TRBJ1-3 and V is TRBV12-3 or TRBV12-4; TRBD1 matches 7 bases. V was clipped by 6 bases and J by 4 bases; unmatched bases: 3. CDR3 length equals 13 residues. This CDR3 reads CASRMTGGNTIYF. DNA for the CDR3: TGTGCCAGCAGAATGACAGGGGGAAACACCATATATTTT.

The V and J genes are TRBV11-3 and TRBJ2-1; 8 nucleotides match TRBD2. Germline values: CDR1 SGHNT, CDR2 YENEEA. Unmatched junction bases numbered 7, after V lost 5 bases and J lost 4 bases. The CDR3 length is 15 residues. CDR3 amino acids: CASSHGRGAYNEQFF. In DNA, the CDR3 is TGTGCCAGCAGCCATGGGCGGGGGGCGTACAATGAGCAGTTCTTC. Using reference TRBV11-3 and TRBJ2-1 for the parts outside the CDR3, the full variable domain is EAGVVQSPRYKIIEKKQPVAFWCNPISGHNTLYWYLQNLGQGPELLIRYENEEAVDDSQLPKDRFSAERLKGVDSTLKIQPAELGDSAVYLCASSHGRGAYNEQFFGPGTRLTVL.